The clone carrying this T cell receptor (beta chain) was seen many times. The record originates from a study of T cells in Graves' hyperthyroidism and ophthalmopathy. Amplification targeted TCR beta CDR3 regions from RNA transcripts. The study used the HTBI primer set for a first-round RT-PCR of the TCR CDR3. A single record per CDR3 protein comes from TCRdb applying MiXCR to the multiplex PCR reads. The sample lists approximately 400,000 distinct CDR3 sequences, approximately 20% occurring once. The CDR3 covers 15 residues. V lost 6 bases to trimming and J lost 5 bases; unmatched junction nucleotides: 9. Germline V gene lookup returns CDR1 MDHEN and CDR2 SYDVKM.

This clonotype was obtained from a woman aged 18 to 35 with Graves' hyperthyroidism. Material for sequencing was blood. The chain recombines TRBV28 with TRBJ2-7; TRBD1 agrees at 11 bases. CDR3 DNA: TGTGCCAGCAGCCCTCAGGGGACAGGGGGGCACGAGCAGTACTTC. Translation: CASSPQGTGGHEQYF.